The T cell receptor beta chain under discussion was sequenced for a study of T cells in Graves' hyperthyroidism and ophthalmopathy (dated by TCRdb to between 2018 and 2020). For context, the study as a whole: Peripheral blood samples were taken at the time of initial diagnosis, prior to any treatment. The study also compared thyroid tissue and blood T-cell repertoires from 5 to 7 Graves' hyperthyroidism patients. Following sampling, methimazole starting at 30 mg daily was given to hyperthyroidism patients, and high-dose intravenous methylprednisolone was given to ophthalmopathy patients. The paper describes TCR Vbeta CDR3 sequencing of 130 to 150 peripheral blood samples, made up of 43 ophthalmopathy patients, roughly 80 hyperthyroidism patients and 17 progressor patients. The roughly 91 discovery patients were randomly divided into training and test sets at a 7:3 ratio. To identify distinguishing TCR V-J signatures, a discovery cohort of 90 to 100 patients was used, comprising some 45 with Graves' ophthalmopathy and around 60 with stable Graves' hyperthyroidism. An independent validation cohort of 18 to 20 hyperthyroidism patients and about 16 patients who later progressed to ophthalmopathy tested prospective prediction of ophthalmopathy.

The table lists this clonotype with a few counts. The specificity of this receptor is unknown. Per-nucleotide qualities are absent, and no much larger clonotype sits a single base away. Results and caveats for the whole study, not just this receptor: A 13 V-J signature model separated ophthalmopathy from stable hyperthyroidism, with approximately 87% sensitivity and approximately 81% specificity in cross-validation and 80%/75% in testing. Most expanded thyroid clonotypes (frequency above 0.001) were also detected in blood, a finding suggesting that blood repertoires may reflect thyroid immune responses. In validation, the model predicted progression to ophthalmopathy with 60% to 71% sensitivity and less than 75% specificity, a median of about six months before onset. Sample size was not statistically predetermined, and investigators were not blinded to group allocation.

Stable Graves' hyperthyroidism was defined as the absence of progression to ophthalmopathy over 18 months of follow-up. Hyperthyroidism patients were newly diagnosed, with disease duration under 2 months, and aged 18 to 65 years. Any patient with an uncontrolled infection, another autoimmune disease, pregnancy or lactation was excluded. Diagnoses were established on the basis of clinical symptoms, serum thyroxine and TRAb, thyroid ultrasound, and orbital computed tomography. PBMCs were isolated from roughly 10 ml of fresh peripheral blood by Ficoll-Paque density gradient centrifugation. Total RNA was extracted using Trizol reagent, and RNA quality was assessed on an Agilent 2100 Bioanalyzer. From the cysteine through the phenylalanine, the CDR3 covers 16 amino acids. Of the read, only the CDR3 DNA is kept; its 48 bases are in frame from base 1. The CDR1 and CDR2 encoded by the germline V gene (reference sequence) are SGHNT and YYREEE. V trim: 4 bases; J trim: 4 bases; unmatched bases: 12.

TCR beta CDR3 regions were amplified from RNA transcripts. The TCR CDR3 was subjected to a first round of RT-PCR using the HTBI primer set and the Qiagen OneStep RT-PCR kit. Libraries were constructed in a second round of multiplex PCR, after which size selection and purification were performed. The libraries were sequenced on an Illumina HiSeq2000 using paired-end 100 bp reads. Under the source paper's analysis protocol: Raw data were processed with SOAPnuke, discarding reads with adapters, uncalled bases, mean Phred below 15, or no exact constant-primer or identifier match. COPE v1.2.5 was used to merge the high-quality paired reads, and each unique nucleotide sequence was defined as a clonotype. MiTCR v1.1 was used to align clonotypes to the IMGT TRBV, TRBD and TRBJ reference segments. Only V-J combinations with frequency above 0.0001, covering 99% to 99.2% of repertoires, were analysed. A TCS score was defined as the ratio of F50 (clonal expansion) to E x V (chaos), with BLOSUM62-based TCRdist applied between CDR3 peptides within each V-J. Welch's t-statistics and random forest reduced roughly 540 V-J features to about 12, which were used in a naive Bayes classifier (R e1071). Using fastp trimming at Q25 and MiXCR clonotype assembly, TCRdb reanalyzed the public sequencing data and kept in-frame beta chains. Identical CDR3 proteins give one entry, which carries the most common genes and DNA. TCRdb, not the authors, supplied the V and J calls. In this sample the table shows about 420,000 distinct CDR3 sequences, approximately 13% of which occur a single time. The top ten hold about 5% of the sample.

The sample taken for sequencing was blood. This TCR came from a woman younger than 30 with Graves' hyperthyroidism. Rearrangement joined TRBV5-4 to TRBJ2-7, and 9 junctional nucleotides match TRBD1. DNA sequence: TGTGCCAGCAGCAAGGACCGGGACAGGGTGGCATACGAGCAGTACTTC. Translation gives CASSKDRDRVAYEQYF. Here the CDR3 is joined to the reference TRBV5-4 and TRBJ2-7 genes, and the full variable domain is: ETGVTQSPTHLIKTRGQQVTLRCSSQSGHNTVSWYQQALGQGPQFIFQYYREEENGRGNFPPRFSGLQFPNYSSELNVNALELDDSALYLCASSKDRDRVAYEQYFGPGTRLTVT.